What follows are 9 T cell receptor beta chains derived from one specimen sequenced in a study of T cell repertoires in ileal Crohn's disease (dated by TCRdb to the late 2010s). Library construction relied on the immunoSEQ multiplex PCR assay. The table was pulled from immuneACCESS by TCRdb, which kept in-frame rearrangements only. Such tables lose some clones; where checked, under half of the loss comes from unresolved V genes, and the rest has no known cause. This sample has approximately 13,000 clones in its table, and around 69% of those were observed once. 8.6% of the sample lies in the top ten. In the paper's terms, the time point label means: neoterminal ileum biopsy at postoperative endoscopy, about 6 months after surgery. The sequencing input was ileal tissue. The receptors here all came from an adult with Crohn's disease.

This sequence joins TRBV2 and TRBJ1-5; D is unclear. Germline CDR1 reads SNHLY; CDR2 reads FYNNEI. The CDR3 is 16 residues long. V shed 5 bases and J shed 2 bases, with 16 bases lying between them. The CDR3 DNA is TGTGCCAGCAGTCCTTGGACTGGGCTAGGCAATCAGCCCCAGCATTTT. This gives the protein CASSPWTGLGNQPQHF. The full variable domain, rest sourced from reference TRBV2 and TRBJ1-5, is EPEVTQTPSHQVTQMGQEVILRCVPISNHLYFYWYRQILGQKVEFLVSFYNNEISEKSEIFDDQFSVERPDGSNFTLKIRSTKLEDSAMYFCASSPWTGLGNQPQHFGDGTRLSIL.

V gene TRBV5-1 combines with J gene TRBJ1-6, with 8 bases that match TRBD1. The CDR3 totals 15 residues. With 2 bases clipped from V and 10 bases from J, the junction kept 8 bases outside the gene matches. Germline-derived CDR1 and CDR2 are SGHRS and YFSETQ. The CDR3 region is CASSFSDRGQSPLHF. In DNA form, the CDR3 reads TGCGCCAGCAGCTTCTCTGACAGGGGCCAGTCACCCCTCCACTTT. Filled out from reference TRBV5-1 and TRBJ1-6, the complete variable domain reads KAGVTQTPRYLIKTRGQQVTLSCSPISGHRSVSWYQQTPGQGLQFLFEYFSETQRNKGNFPGRFSGRQFSNSRSEMNVSTLELGDSALYLCASSFSDRGQSPLHFGNGTRLTVT.

The table lists this clone with a few counts. The V call is TRBV18, the J call TRBJ2-3, with D maybe TRBD2 (7 bases). This CDR3 contains 16 residues. The ends were cut back, 3 bases at V and 5 bases at J, with 18 bases in the middle. Germline V CDR1 and CDR2: KGHSH, LQKENI. CDR3 loop: CASSPGTGGGGDTQYF. The DNA of the CDR3 is TGTGCCAGCTCACCGGGGACGGGGGGCGGTGGAGATACGCAGTATTTT.

This clone occurred once. The rearrangement joins TRBV2 to TRBJ2-1; D unclear. The V end was cut by 6 bases, the J end by 2 bases, with 2 bases between. This CDR3 spans 11 amino acids. Germline CDR1 reads SNHLY; CDR2 reads FYNNEI. The CDR3 DNA reads as TGTGCCAGCAGAGCCTACAATGAGCAGTTCTTC. This gives the protein CASRAYNEQFF.

This clone was seen a single time. The DNA is left out, because the CDR3 cannot be placed on it with certainty; the CDR3 is given as TCRdb lists it. The CDR3 region is CASSWGQGAKFF. The rearrangement uses TRBV7-9 and TRBJ2-1; TRBD1 was called by the table and not checked on the DNA. The germline gives CDR1 SEHNR, CDR2 FQNEAQ (reference sequence). The CDR3 is made up of 12 amino acids, end residues included.

CDR3 sequence reads: CASSFDRGGGTEAFF. The CDR3 DNA sequence: TGTGCCAGCAGCTTCGACAGGGGTGGAGGCACTGAAGCTTTCTTT. The gene calls are TRBV11-2 and TRBJ1-1, with TRBD1 identical over 8 bases. The CDR3 length is 15 residues. With 3 bases clipped from V and 4 bases from J, the junction kept 7 bases outside the gene matches. Germline V gene lookup returns CDR1 SGHAT and CDR2 FQNNGV.

By frequency in the sample, this clone is medium-sized. The chain has TRBV5-1 and TRBJ2-2, with 11 bases fitting TRBD1. This CDR3 has 17 residues. Per germline, CDR1 SGHRS and CDR2 YFSETQ. J was trimmed by 5 bases and V by 0 bases; bases with no gene match: 6. CDR3 residues: CASSLAPGQGVTGELFF. The DNA for the CDR3 is TGCGCCAGCAGCTTGGCACCGGGACAGGGGGTGACCGGGGAGCTGTTTTTT.

This chain connects TRBV6-6 to TRBJ2-7; D tentatively fits TRBD1 or TRBD2 (5 bases each). The CDR3 is 12 residues long. The V gene lost 6 bases and the J gene lost 2 bases, with 8 bases spanning the gap. Germline values: CDR1 MNHNY, CDR2 SVGAGI (reference sequence). The CDR3 region is CASRGETYEQYF. CDR3 in DNA: TGTGCCAGCAGGGGGGAGACCTACGAGCAGTACTTC.

About this clone: This same CDR3 is encoded by further DNA sequences in the sample. The chain is built from TRBV25-1 and TRBJ2-1; possible D gene TRBD2, 6 bases. The CDR3 covers 13 residues. V lost 4 bases and J lost 7, with 11 bases in between. CDR1 is MGHDK and CDR2 is SYGVNS in the germline V gene. The CDR3 DNA follows: TGTGCCAGCAGTGTTCCAGGAGGGAATGAGCAGTTCTTC. This encodes CASSVPGGNEQFF.